This T cell receptor beta chain was documented in a study of radiotherapy plus CTLA-4 blockade in lung cancer. Study overall: An objective response was seen in around 19% of patients, and disease control in roughly 28%.

As for this clone: Its cognate antigen is unknown.

Produced via immunoSEQ multiplex PCR; TCRdb's table is partial and in-frame only. Among 80,000 to 100,000 clones listed, approximately 72% were seen once. V was pared by 4 bases and J by 5 bases, with 4 bases of the junction left unmatched. CDR3 length: 14 amino acids. Germline V lookup: CDR1 MNHEY, CDR2 SMNVEV (reference sequence). Study-level findings and limits: Tumor-derived TCR clones expanded in blood after radiotherapy plus ipilimumab. The authors reported that early blood T cell clone dynamics, with interferon-beta, best predicted response.

Ipilimumab-mediated CTLA-4 blockade plus focal radiation was given to patients having chemo-refractory metastatic non-small-cell lung cancer. Sample: peripheral blood, taken from a patient treated with radiotherapy plus ipilimumab. This sequence joins TRBV27 and TRBJ2-2, with 7 bases fitting TRBD2. This TCR was sampled from a human donor with non-small cell lung cancer who had a partial response to radiotherapy plus ipilimumab. Some clones in this sample may be carry-over from other donors' samples. Here the CDR3 DNA reads TGTGCCAGCAGTTCGCTAGCGGATACCGGGGAGCTGTTTTTT. It specifies CASSSLADTGELFF.